Listed below are T cell receptor beta chains from one sample, sequenced in a study of response to subunit inactivated influenza vaccine. TCRdb re-derived calls from the RT-PCR reads in MiXCR, one entry per CDR3 protein. Found here are approximately 730,000 distinct CDR3 sequences, approximately 14% of them singletons; the top ten hold around 7.3%. The starting material was PBMCs from blood, obtained 14 to 15 days before vaccination. These receptors originate from a man aged 45-65 years who received an inactivated influenza vaccine. CDR3s include the opening cysteine and the closing phenylalanine or tryptophan. The D gene is left open where the match is weak. Clone size, where shown, is once, few, many, or a class for clones that have expanded.

v_call	clone_size	j_call	d_call	cdr3_nt	cdr3_aa
TRBV24-1	few	TRBJ2-5	NA	TGTGCCACCAGTGATTTTGGACTACGGGAGACCCAGTACTTC	CATSDFGLRETQYF
TRBV29-1	few	TRBJ2-5	NA	TGCAGCGTTGTGGGGGAGACGGGTACCCAGTACTTC	CSVVGETGTQYF
TRBV15	many	TRBJ1-1	NA	TGTGCCACCAGCAGAGATCAGGTGACAGTGAACACTGAAGCTTTCTTT	CATSRDQVTVNTEAFF
TRBV12-3/TRBV12-4	many	TRBJ1-3	NA	TGTGCCACTTCCGCAGGAAACACCATATATTTT	CATSAGNTIYF
TRBV4-2	NA	TRBJ1-2	NA	TGTGCCAGCAGCCAAGATGAACCGGCGGGAGGATATGGCTACACCTTC	CASSQDEPAGGYGYTF
TRBV27	NA	TRBJ2-7	TRBD2	TGTGCCAGCAGGCGCCGCGCGGGGACTAGCGGTTCCTACGAGCAGTACTTC	CASRRRAGTSGSYEQYF
TRBV4-3	many	TRBJ2-6	NA	TGCGCCAGCAGCCAAGATTCCCGCTCTGGGGCCAACGTCCTGACTTTC	CASSQDSRSGANVLTF
TRBV6-2/TRBV6-3	NA	TRBJ2-4	NA	TGTGCCAGCAGTTACTATTTCGACACAAGACTAGCCAAAAACATTCAGTACTTC	CASSYYFDTRLAKNIQYF
TRBV28	many	TRBJ2-7	NA	TGTGCCAGCAGTTTAGGGCGGGTCTACGAGCAGTACTTC	CASSLGRVYEQYF
TRBV20-1	NA	TRBJ2-7	NA	TGCAGTGCTAGACTCCCCCCTGTCGCCAACGAGCAGTACTTC	CSARLPPVANEQYF
TRBV6-1	NA	TRBJ2-3	NA	TGTGCCAGCAGTGAAAGGGGGTGGACAGATACGCAGTATTTT	CASSERGWTDTQYF
TRBV7-7	many	TRBJ1-2	TRBD1	TGTGCTAGCAGCTTAGGTAGGGGGCTGGCTGGCTACACCTTC	CASSLGRGLAGYTF
TRBV6-2/TRBV6-3	NA	TRBJ1-1	NA	TGTGCCAGCAGTTACCGTCCAGGTGGGAACACTGAAGCTTTCTTT	CASSYRPGGNTEAFF
TRBV5-1	few	TRBJ1-5	NA	TGCGCCAGCAGCTTGGGTCAGCATAGCAATCAGCCCCAGCATTTT	CASSLGQHSNQPQHF
TRBV5-1	NA	TRBJ2-2	TRBD1	TGCGCCAGCAGCAACGACAGGGGGAGCACCGGGGAGCTGTTTTTT	CASSNDRGSTGELFF
TRBV18	NA	TRBJ1-1	TRBD1	TGTGCCAGCTCTCGAGGACAGGGGTCTGAAGCTTTCTTT	CASSRGQGSEAFF
TRBV5-1	many	TRBJ2-2	NA	TGCGCCAGCAGCTTCCTCGGGACCCCTAACACCGGGGAGCTGTTTTTT	CASSFLGTPNTGELFF
TRBV6-1	few	TRBJ2-2	TRBD2	TGTGCCAGCAGACGGACTAGCGGGGGGTCCGGGGAGCTGTTTTTT	CASRRTSGGSGELFF
TRBV20-1	few	TRBJ2-1	NA	TGCAGTGCTAGACCCCCGGGTTTAAATGAGCAGTTCTTC	CSARPPGLNEQFF
TRBV7-6	NA	TRBJ2-1	NA	TGTGCCAGCAGCCATGTGGGCTCCTACAATGAGCAGTTCTTC	CASSHVGSYNEQFF
TRBV20-1	NA	TRBJ2-7	TRBD2	TGCAGTGCTAGTTTCTGGGGGGGGAGCTCCTACGAGCAGTACTTC	CSASFWGGSSYEQYF
TRBV5-1	NA	TRBJ2-2	TRBD2	TGCCCCAGCAGCCCGTTAGCGGGGGACACCGGGGAGCTGTTTTTT	CPSSPLAGDTGELFF
TRBV9	few	TRBJ2-7	NA	TGTGCCAGCAGCGTAGGGGACTCGGACTACGAGCAGTACTTC	CASSVGDSDYEQYF
TRBV4-3	NA	TRBJ2-2	NA	TGCGCCAGCAGCCAGGTGCCAGGGGAAGGGGAGCTGTTTTTT	CASSQVPGEGELFF
TRBV3-1	NA	TRBJ2-7	TRBD2	TGTGCCAGCAGCCAACGGTCGGGGGGGACGGGCTCCTACGAGCAGTACTTC	CASSQRSGGTGSYEQYF
TRBV2	NA	TRBJ1-4	NA	TGTGCCAGCAAAGGCCCGCAGGGTACTGATGAAAAACTGTTTTTT	CASKGPQGTDEKLFF
TRBV6-1	once	TRBJ2-2	NA	TGTGCCAGCCGGAGGGGGGCGAACACCGGGGAGCTGTTTTTT	CASRRGANTGELFF
TRBV7-3	NA	TRBJ2-7	NA	TGTGCCAGCAGCTCAACCCGACAGGACGAGCAGTACTTC	CASSSTRQDEQYF
TRBV15	NA	TRBJ1-4	TRBD1	TGTGCCACCAGCAGTGGACAGGGCGTGACGGAAAAACTGTTTTTT	CATSSGQGVTEKLFF
TRBV7-8	NA	TRBJ2-7	TRBD1	TGTGCCAGCAGCCCTCACCGGACAGGGTTCTACGAGCAGTACTTC	CASSPHRTGFYEQYF
TRBV20-1	few	TRBJ2-5	TRBD2	TGCAGTGCTAGAGATAGCGGGGAGGGCAGCAGGGAGACCCAGTACTTC	CSARDSGEGSRETQYF
TRBV12-3/TRBV12-4	NA	TRBJ2-5	TRBD1	TGTGCCAGCAGTTTTCCGGGACAGGGTGGCCAAGAGACCCAGTACTTC	CASSFPGQGGQETQYF